Listed here is a single T cell receptor beta chain. This record comes from a study of shared clonotypes between healthy human individuals. From CD4+ cells came CD45RA+ naive and CD45RA-negative memory subsets. The germline gives CDR1 SGHTA, CDR2 FQGTGA. The CDR3 covers 13 residues. The table came from immunoSEQ multiplex PCR; TCRdb's copy has only in-frame clones and leaves some out. The profile covers about 2.4 million clones, with 80% to 95% appearing a single time and roughly 0.39% taken by the ten largest. The sample taken for sequencing was naive CD4+ T cells from PBMCs. Subset given: CD45RA+ positively selected. The chain is built from TRBV7-3 and TRBJ2-5; no clear D gene. The end of the DNA fits TRBJ2-7 better, so the J call may be wrong. The source of this sequence is a man between 18 and 29 years old in good health. Some clones in this sample may be carry-over from other donors' samples. This CDR3 is CASSLTWAGEQYF. CDR3 sequence (DNA): TGTGCCAGCAGCTTAACGTGGGCTGGCGAGCAGTACTTC.